The clone carrying this T cell receptor (beta chain) was observed a single time. The data derive from a study of blood T cell repertoires in COVID-19. Whole-study context: Samples of COVID-19 (acute and convalescent) were obtained from the United States, Italy and Spain. From T cells, B-cell-depleted T cells, or PBMCs came the material, which was cDNA or gDNA.

In the source study's methods: Quantification of nucleated cells was approximated via reference gene primer amplification. The protocol was immunoSEQ multiplex PCR, while the TCRdb copy is restricted to in-frame clones and leaves out a portion. That table gives V, J and clone size, and the DNA gave D and trimming. This sample carries some 200,000 clones, roughly nine tenths of them seen once, and the ten largest clones take around 2.6%. The study assigned cohorts using participant-reported clinical history. J gave up 8 bases and V 5 bases, and 13 bases lay outside the gene matches. Germline CDR1 SGHTA, CDR2 FQGTGA. CDR3 length equals 15 residues.

The chain is built from TRBV7-3 and TRBJ1-2; 8 nucleotides agree with TRBD1. This TCR derives from a young woman who had recovered from COVID-19. What was sequenced was PBMCs or T cells enriched from blood (not recorded which). The CDR3 DNA is TGTGCCAGCAGCGAAAACCTTAACAGGGGGTACGGCTACACCTTC. This translates into CASSENLNRGYGYTF. Drawing the rest from reference TRBV7-3 and TRBJ1-2, the complete variable domain is GAGVSQTPSNKVTEKGKYVELRCDPISGHTALYWYRQSLGQGPEFLIYFQGTGAADDSGLPNDRFFAVRPEGSVSTLKIQRTERGDSAVYLCASSENLNRGYGYTFGSGTRLTVV.